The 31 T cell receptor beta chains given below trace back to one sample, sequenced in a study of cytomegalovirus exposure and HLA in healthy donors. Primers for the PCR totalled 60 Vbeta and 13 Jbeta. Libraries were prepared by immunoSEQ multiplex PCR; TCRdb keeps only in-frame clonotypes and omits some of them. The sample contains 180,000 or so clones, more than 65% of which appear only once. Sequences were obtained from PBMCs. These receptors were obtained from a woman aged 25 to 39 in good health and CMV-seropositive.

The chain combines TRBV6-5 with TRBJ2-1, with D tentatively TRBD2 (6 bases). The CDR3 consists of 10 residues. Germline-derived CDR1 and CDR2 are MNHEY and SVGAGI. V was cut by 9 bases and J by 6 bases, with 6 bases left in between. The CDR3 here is CARGGNEQFF. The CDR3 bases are TGTGCCAGGGGAGGCAATGAGCAGTTCTTC.

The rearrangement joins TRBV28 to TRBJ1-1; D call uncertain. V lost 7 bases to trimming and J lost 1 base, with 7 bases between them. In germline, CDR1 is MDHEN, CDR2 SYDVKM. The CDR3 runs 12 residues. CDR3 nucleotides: TGTGCCAGCACACCCGGGAACACTGAAGCTTTCTTT. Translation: CASTPGNTEAFF.

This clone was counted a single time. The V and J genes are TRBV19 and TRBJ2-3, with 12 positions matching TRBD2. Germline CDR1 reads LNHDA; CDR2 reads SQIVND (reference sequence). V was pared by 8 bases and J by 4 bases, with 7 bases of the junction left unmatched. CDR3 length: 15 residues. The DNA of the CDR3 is TGTGCCAGTCGATCTAGCGGGGGGGCCTCAGATACGCAGTATTTT. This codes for CASRSSGGASDTQYF.

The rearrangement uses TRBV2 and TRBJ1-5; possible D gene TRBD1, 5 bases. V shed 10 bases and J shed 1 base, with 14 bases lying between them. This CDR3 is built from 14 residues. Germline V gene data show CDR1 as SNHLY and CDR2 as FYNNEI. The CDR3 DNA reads TGTGCCACTGCACGGGGGATGAGCAATCAGCCCCAGCATTTT. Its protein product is CATARGMSNQPQHF.

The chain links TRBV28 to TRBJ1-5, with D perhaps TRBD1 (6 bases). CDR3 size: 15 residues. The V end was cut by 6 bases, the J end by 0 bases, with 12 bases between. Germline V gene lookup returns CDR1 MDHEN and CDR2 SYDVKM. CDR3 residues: CASRQQGYSNQPQHF. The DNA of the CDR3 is TGTGCCAGCAGACAACAGGGATATAGCAATCAGCCCCAGCATTTT.

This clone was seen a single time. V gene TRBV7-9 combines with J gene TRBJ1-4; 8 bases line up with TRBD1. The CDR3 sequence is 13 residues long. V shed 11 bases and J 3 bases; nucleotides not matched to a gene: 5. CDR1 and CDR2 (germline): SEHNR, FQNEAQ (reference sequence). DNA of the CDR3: TGTGCCGGTAAACAGGGGGCTAATGAAAAACTGTTTTTT. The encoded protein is CAGKQGANEKLFF. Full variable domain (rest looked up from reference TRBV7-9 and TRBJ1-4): DTGVSQNPRHKITKRGQNVTFRCDPISEHNRLYWYRQTLGQGPEFLTYFQNEAQLEKSRLLSDRFSAERPKGSFSTLEIQRTEQGDSAMYLCAGKQGANEKLFFGSGTQLSVL.

CDR3 nucleotide sequence: TGTGCCAGCAGCTTTGGACTAGCGGGGCCCACCACAGATACGCAGTATTTT. Protein product: CASSFGLAGPTTDTQYF. The chain has TRBV5-4 and TRBJ2-3; 12 bases are shared with TRBD2. Looked up from germline, CDR1 is SGHNT and CDR2 is YYREEE (reference sequence). This CDR3 spans 17 amino acids. With V trimmed by 2 bases and J by 2 bases, 6 bases remained unmatched.

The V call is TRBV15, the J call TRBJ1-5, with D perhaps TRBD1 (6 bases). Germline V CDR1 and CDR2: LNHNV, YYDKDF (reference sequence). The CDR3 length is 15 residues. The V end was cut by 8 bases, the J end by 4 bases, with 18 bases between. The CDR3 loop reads CATAQYAGANQPQHF. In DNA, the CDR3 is TGTGCCACCGCACAATATGCAGGGGCTAATCAGCCCCAGCATTTT.

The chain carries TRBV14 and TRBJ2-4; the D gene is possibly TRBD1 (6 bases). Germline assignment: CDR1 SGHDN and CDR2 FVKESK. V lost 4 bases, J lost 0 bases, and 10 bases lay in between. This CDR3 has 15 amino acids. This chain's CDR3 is CASSPLGGAKNIQYF. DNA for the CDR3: TGTGCCAGCAGCCCCCTAGGGGGAGCCAAAAACATTCAGTACTTC.

In DNA, the CDR3 is TGCGCCAGCAGCTTGAGGGCAGGGTATAATTCACCCCTCCACTTT. Its protein product is CASSLRAGYNSPLHF. The rearrangement uses TRBV5-1 and TRBJ1-6, with a weak D call TRBD1 (5 bases). Germline CDR1 reads SGHRS; CDR2 reads YFSETQ. The CDR3 length is 15 residues. The V gene lost 1 base and the J gene lost 4 bases, with 9 bases spanning the gap.

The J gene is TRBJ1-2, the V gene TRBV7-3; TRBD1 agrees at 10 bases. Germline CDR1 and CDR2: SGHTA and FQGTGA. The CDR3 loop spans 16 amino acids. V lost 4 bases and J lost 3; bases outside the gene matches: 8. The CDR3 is CASSYGGDRGHYGYTF. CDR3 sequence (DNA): TGTGCCAGCAGCTATGGAGGGGACAGGGGCCACTATGGCTACACCTTC.

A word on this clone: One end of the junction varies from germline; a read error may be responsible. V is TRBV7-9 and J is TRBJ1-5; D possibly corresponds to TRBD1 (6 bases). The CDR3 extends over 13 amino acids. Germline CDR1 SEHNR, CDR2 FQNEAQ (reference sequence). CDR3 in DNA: TGTTCCAGCACCGGACAGACCAATCAGCCCCAGCATTTT. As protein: CSSTGQTNQPQHF.

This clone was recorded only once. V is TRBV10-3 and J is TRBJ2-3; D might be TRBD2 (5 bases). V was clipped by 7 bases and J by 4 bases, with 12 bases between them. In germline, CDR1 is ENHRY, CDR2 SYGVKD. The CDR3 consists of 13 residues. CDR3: CAITGMEADTQYF. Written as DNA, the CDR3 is TGTGCCATCACGGGTATGGAGGCAGATACGCAGTATTTT.

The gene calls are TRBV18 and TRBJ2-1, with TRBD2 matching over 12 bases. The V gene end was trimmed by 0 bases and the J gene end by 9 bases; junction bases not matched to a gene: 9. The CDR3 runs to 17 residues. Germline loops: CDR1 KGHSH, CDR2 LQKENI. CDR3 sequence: CASSPPGLAGGTGEQFF. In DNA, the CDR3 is TGTGCCAGCTCACCACCGGGGCTAGCGGGGGGGACTGGTGAGCAGTTCTTC.

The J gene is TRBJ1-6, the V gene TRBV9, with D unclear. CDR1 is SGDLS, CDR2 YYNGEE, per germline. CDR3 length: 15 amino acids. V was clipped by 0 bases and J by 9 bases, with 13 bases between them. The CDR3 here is CASSVEPGPTSPLHF. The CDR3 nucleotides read TGTGCCAGCAGCGTAGAACCAGGTCCTACTTCACCCCTCCACTTT.

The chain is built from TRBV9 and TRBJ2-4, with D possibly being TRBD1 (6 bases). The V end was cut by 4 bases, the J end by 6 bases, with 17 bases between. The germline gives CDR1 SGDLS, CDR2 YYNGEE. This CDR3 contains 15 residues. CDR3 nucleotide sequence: TGTGCCAGCAGCCCAACAGGGTCCTCTGGAAACATTCAGTACTTC. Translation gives CASSPTGSSGNIQYF.

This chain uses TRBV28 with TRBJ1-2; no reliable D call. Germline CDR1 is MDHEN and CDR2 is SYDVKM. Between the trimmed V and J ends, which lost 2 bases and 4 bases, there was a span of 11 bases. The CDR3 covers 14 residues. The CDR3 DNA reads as TGTGCCAGCAGTTTAGGCGCCGGCGGCTATGGCTACACCTTC. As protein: CASSLGAGGYGYTF.

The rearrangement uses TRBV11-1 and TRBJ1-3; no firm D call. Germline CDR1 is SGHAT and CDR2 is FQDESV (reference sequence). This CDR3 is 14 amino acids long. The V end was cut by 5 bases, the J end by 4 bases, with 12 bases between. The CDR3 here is CASSQRAEGNTIYF. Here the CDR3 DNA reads TGTGCCAGCAGCCAACGCGCGGAGGGAAACACCATATATTTT.

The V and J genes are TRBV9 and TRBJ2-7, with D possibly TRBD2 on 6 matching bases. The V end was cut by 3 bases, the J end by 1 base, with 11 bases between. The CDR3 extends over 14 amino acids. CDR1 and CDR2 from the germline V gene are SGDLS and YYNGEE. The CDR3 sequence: CASSAAGGSYEQYF. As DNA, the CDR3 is TGTGCCAGCAGCGCGGCAGGAGGGTCCTACGAGCAGTACTTC.

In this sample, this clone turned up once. The CDR3 sequence is CAINRDSNQPQHF. The CDR3 DNA is TGTGCCATCAATCGAGATAGCAATCAGCCCCAGCATTTT. This chain connects TRBV10-3 to TRBJ1-5, with unresolved D. V was cut by 7 bases and J by 0 bases, with 7 bases left in between. Germline V gene lookup returns CDR1 ENHRY and CDR2 SYGVKD. This CDR3 contains 13 residues.

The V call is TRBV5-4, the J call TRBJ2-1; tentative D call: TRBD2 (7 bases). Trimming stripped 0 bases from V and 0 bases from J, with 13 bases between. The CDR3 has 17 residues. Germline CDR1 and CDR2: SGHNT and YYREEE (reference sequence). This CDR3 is CASSLEGGGFSYNEQFF. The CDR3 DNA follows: TGTGCCAGCAGCTTGGAGGGCGGGGGCTTCTCCTACAATGAGCAGTTCTTC.

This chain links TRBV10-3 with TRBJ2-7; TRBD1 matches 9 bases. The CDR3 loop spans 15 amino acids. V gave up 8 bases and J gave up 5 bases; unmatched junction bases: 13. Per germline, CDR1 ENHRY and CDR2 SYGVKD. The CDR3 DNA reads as TGTGCCATCCGTCTGGGGACAGGGAGCTTGAACGAGCAGTACTTC. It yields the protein CAIRLGTGSLNEQYF.

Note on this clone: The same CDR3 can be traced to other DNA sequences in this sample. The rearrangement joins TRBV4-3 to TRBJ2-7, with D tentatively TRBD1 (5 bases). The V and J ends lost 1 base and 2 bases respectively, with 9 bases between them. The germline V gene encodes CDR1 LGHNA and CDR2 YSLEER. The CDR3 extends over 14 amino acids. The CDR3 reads CASSQGTGTYEQYF. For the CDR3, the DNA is TGCGCCAGCAGCCAAGGCACAGGAACCTACGAGCAGTACTTC.

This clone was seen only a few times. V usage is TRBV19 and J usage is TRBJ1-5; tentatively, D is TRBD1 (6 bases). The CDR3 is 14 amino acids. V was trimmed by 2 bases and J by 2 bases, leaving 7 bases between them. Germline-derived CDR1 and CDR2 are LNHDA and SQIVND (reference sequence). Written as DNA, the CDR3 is TGTGCCAGTAGTATAAACAGGGGCAATCAGCCCCAGCATTTT. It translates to CASSINRGNQPQHF.

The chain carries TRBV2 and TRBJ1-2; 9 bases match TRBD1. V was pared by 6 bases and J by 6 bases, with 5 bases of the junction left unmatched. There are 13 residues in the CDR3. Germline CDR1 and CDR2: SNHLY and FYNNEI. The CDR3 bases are TGTGCCAGCAGGGTACAGGGGGCCCATGGCTACACCTTC. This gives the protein CASRVQGAHGYTF.

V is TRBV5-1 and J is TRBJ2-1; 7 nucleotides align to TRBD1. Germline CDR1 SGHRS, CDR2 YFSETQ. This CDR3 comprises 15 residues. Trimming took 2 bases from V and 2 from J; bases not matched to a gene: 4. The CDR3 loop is CASSLAQGPYNEQFF. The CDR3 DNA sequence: TGCGCCAGCAGCTTAGCACAGGGGCCCTACAATGAGCAGTTCTTC.

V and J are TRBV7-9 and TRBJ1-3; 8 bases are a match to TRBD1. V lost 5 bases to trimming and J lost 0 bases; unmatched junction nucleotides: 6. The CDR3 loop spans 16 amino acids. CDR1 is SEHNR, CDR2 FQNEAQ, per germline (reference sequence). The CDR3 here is CASSRGQGLSGNTIYF. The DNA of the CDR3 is TGTGCCAGCAGCCGTGGACAGGGCCTCTCTGGAAACACCATATATTTT.

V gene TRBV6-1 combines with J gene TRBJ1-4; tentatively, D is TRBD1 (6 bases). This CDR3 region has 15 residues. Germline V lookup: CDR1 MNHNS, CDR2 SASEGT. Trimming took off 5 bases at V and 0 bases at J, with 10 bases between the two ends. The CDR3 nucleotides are TGTGCCAGCAGTCAATGGACAGCAACTAATGAAAAACTGTTTTTT. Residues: CASSQWTATNEKLFF.

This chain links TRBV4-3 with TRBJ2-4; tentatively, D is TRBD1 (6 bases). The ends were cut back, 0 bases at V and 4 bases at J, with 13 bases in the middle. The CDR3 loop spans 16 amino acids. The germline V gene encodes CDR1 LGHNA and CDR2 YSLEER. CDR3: CASSQDYSGTKNIQYF. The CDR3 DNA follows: TGCGCCAGCAGCCAAGATTATTCCGGGACAAAAAACATTCAGTACTTC.

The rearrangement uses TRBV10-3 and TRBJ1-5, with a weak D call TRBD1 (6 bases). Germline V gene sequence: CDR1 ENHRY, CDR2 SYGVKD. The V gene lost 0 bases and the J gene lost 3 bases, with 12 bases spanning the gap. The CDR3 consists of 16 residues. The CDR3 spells CAISESGQGTNQPQHF. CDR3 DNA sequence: TGTGCCATCAGTGAGTCAGGGCAGGGGACCAATCAGCCCCAGCATTTT.

In DNA, the CDR3 is TGTGCCAGCAGCTTAGCCGGACAGGGGGCAAATGAAAAACTGTTTTTT. It encodes CASSLAGQGANEKLFF. The rearrangement uses TRBV7-9 and TRBJ1-4, with 11 positions matching TRBD1. The CDR3 has 16 amino acids. Looked up from germline, CDR1 is SEHNR and CDR2 is FQNEAQ (reference sequence). With 0 bases clipped from V and 5 bases from J, the junction kept 2 bases outside the gene matches.